This T cell receptor beta chain was captured by sequencing in a study of OX40 agonist ivuxolimab in advanced cancers. About the study: Of the participants, under 50% had some prior anti-PD-1, anti-PD-L1 or anti-CTLA-4 therapy, which was allowed. Findings and limits, study-wide: The study found that CD8+ T cells averaged more expanded clones than CD4+.

Assay used: immunoSEQ multiplex PCR; TCRdb lists only in-frame clones, some missing. This table holds around 79,000 clones, around 85% found once. This CDR3 contains 12 residues. CDR1 is SQVTM and CDR2 is ANQGSEA in the germline V gene. After removal of 2 bases from V and 6 bases from J, the junction contained 0 bases not matched to a gene. Sampling times: baseline, cycle 4 day 1, cycle 7 day 1. Of note for this clone: Its antigen is undetermined.

The sequenced sample was CD4+ or CD8+ T cells sorted from blood, obtained in a trial of the OX40 agonist ivuxolimab. The chain recombines TRBV29-1 with TRBJ2-1, with 8 bases aligning to TRBD2. The sequence was obtained from an adult with an advanced solid tumor such as melanoma, head and neck, liver or kidney cancer. CDR3 nucleotides: TGCAGCGTTGAACGGGGGGGCAATGAGCAGTTCTTC. Encoded protein: CSVERGGNEQFF.